Shown below are 19 T cell receptor beta chains from a single sample sequenced in a study of blood T cell repertoires in COVID-19. Produced via immunoSEQ multiplex PCR; TCRdb's table is partial and in-frame only. This sample carries some 200,000 clones, 82% of them seen once, and the ten largest clones take 12%. The specimen sequenced was PBMCs or T cells enriched from blood (not recorded which). The origin of the receptors is a middle-aged man who had recovered from COVID-19.

About this clone: Germline and junction disagree at one end, which may indicate a read error. The J gene is TRBJ2-2, the V gene TRBV12-3 or TRBV12-4; D not resolved. CDR3 length equals 13 residues. The CDR3 region is CAGSFSSAGELFF. The CDR3 DNA is TGTGCCGGCAGTTTCAGCAGCGCCGGGGAGCTGTTTTTT.

V gene TRBV11-2 combines with J gene TRBJ1-6; D is undetermined. V dropped 3 bases and J dropped 11 bases, with 8 bases sitting between them. Germline-derived CDR1 and CDR2 are SGHAT and FQNNGV. The CDR3 consists of 12 residues. This chain's CDR3 is CASSFYLPPLHF. CDR3 nucleotides: TGTGCCAGCAGCTTCTATCTGCCACCCCTCCACTTT. Full variable domain (rest looked up from reference TRBV11-2 and TRBJ1-6): EAGVAQSPRYKIIEKRQSVAFWCNPISGHATLYWYQQILGQGPKLLIQFQNNGVVDDSQLPKDRFSAERLKGVDSTLKIQPAKLEDSAVYLCASSFYLPPLHFGNGTRLTVT.

J is TRBJ2-2 and V is TRBV7-7; perhaps TRBD2 as D (5 bases). CDR3 length: 14 amino acids. The germline V gene encodes CDR1 SSHAT and CDR2 FNYEAQ (reference sequence). V lost 1 base to trimming and J lost 7 bases, with 10 bases between them. Written as DNA, the CDR3 is TGTGCCAGCAGCTTAGTGGGAGACGGCGGGGAGCTGTTTTTT. It codes for CASSLVGDGGELFF.

The rearrangement uses TRBV19 and TRBJ1-1; 10 nucleotides align to TRBD1. V gave up 4 bases and J gave up 0 bases; unmatched junction bases: 8. Germline CDR1 and CDR2: LNHDA and SQIVND (reference sequence). There are 17 residues in the CDR3. CDR3: CASSSLGTGDMNTEAFF. In DNA, the CDR3 is TGTGCCAGTAGTAGTTTGGGGACAGGGGACATGAACACTGAAGCTTTCTTT.

V is TRBV25-1 and J is TRBJ2-7; 7 nucleotides agree with TRBD1. The J segment lost 4 bases and the V segment lost 2 bases, leaving 11 bases of the junction unmatched. This CDR3 has 16 residues. Per the germline V gene, CDR1 is MGHDK and CDR2 is SYGVNS. CDR3 coding DNA: TGTGCCAGCAGTGAAAGTTTTTTAGGGGGCCTGTACGAGCAGTACTTC. Translating it yields CASSESFLGGLYEQYF.

The chain employs TRBV7-3 and TRBJ2-3, with 15 bases matching TRBD2. J gave up 5 bases and V 2 bases, and 8 bases lay outside the gene matches. The germline gives CDR1 SGHTA, CDR2 FQGTGA. The CDR3 is 18 residues long. This CDR3 is CASSLLGLAGGWGDTQYF. The CDR3 DNA reads TGTGCCAGCAGCTTACTCGGACTAGCGGGAGGGTGGGGAGATACGCAGTATTTT.

This clone was found a few times. The gene calls are TRBV6-5 and TRBJ1-2; a possible D gene is TRBD1 (5 bases). The CDR3 is 13 amino acids. V lost 8 bases and J 0 bases, leaving 10 bases between the germline ends. CDR1 MNHEY and CDR2 SVGAGI come from the germline V gene. For the CDR3, the DNA is TGTGCCAGCTCTAAGGGGACTAACTATGGCTACACCTTC. This sequence encodes CASSKGTNYGYTF.

The gene calls are TRBV6-6 and TRBJ1-6, with TRBD1 as a possible D gene (5 bases). The CDR3 is 14 amino acids. The germline V gene encodes CDR1 MNHNY and CDR2 SVGAGI (reference sequence). V lost 2 bases to trimming and J lost 10 bases, with 12 bases between them. For the CDR3, the DNA is TGTGCCAGCAGTTACGATGCCGGGGGGTCACCCCTCCACTTT. It encodes CASSYDAGGSPLHF.

V usage is TRBV18 and J usage is TRBJ1-1; D is ambiguous. CDR1 is KGHSH, CDR2 LQKENI, per germline. The V gene lost 3 bases and the J gene lost 0 bases, with 8 bases spanning the gap. CDR3 length: 14 amino acids. The CDR3 is CASSPYKMNTEAFF. DNA of the CDR3: TGTGCCAGCTCACCTTATAAAATGAACACTGAAGCTTTCTTT.

This chain joins TRBV20-1 and TRBJ2-3, with D uncertain. V dropped 3 bases and J dropped 0 bases, with 10 bases sitting between them. The CDR3 totals 14 residues. Germline CDR1 DFQATT, CDR2 SNEGSKA (reference sequence). The CDR3 is CSASNSLSTDTQYF. CDR3 DNA: TGCAGTGCTAGTAACAGCCTGAGCACAGATACGCAGTATTTT.

The chain combines TRBV3-1 (or the pseudogene TRBV3-2) with TRBJ2-2, with D tentatively TRBD2 (5 bases). Trimming removed 8 bases from V and 1 base from J, with 5 bases in between. The CDR3 totals 12 residues. Per germline, CDR1 LGHDT and CDR2 YNNKEL (reference sequence). The CDR3 nucleotides read TGTGCCAGCGGACTGAACACCGGGGAGCTGTTTTTT. It translates to CASGLNTGELFF.

The chain has TRBV19 and TRBJ1-5, with 7 bases fitting TRBD1. Unmatched junction bases numbered 16, after V lost 4 bases and J lost 4 bases. The CDR3 covers 18 residues. Germline V gene data show CDR1 as LNHDA and CDR2 as SQIVND (reference sequence). Written as DNA, the CDR3 is TGTGCCAGTAGTACCAGCACCGGACAGGTTTTAGAGAATCAGCCCCAGCATTTT. This encodes CASSTSTGQVLENQPQHF.

A note on this clone: A junction boundary mismatches the germline segment, possibly from a read error. V usage is TRBV6-1 and J usage is TRBJ2-3, with 7 nucleotides matching TRBD2. The CDR3 consists of 10 residues. The germline gives CDR1 MNHNS, CDR2 SASEGT. Written as DNA, the CDR3 is TGTGCCAGCAGTGAAGAACTAGCGCATTTT. The encoded protein is CASSEELAHF.

This sequence joins TRBV2 and TRBJ1-4; TRBD1 matches 9 bases. Germline V gives CDR1 SNHLY, CDR2 FYNNEI. The CDR3 covers 14 residues. V was clipped by 7 bases and J by 6 bases; unmatched bases: 6. CDR3 coding DNA: TGTGCCAGCAACCCCGGGACAGGGTATGAAAAACTGTTTTTT. Its protein product is CASNPGTGYEKLFF.

This rearrangement joins TRBV27 to TRBJ2-1; possible D gene TRBD2, 6 bases. The V end was cut by 2 bases, the J end by 5 bases, with 19 bases between. The CDR3 spans 17 residues. Looked up from germline, CDR1 is MNHEY and CDR2 is SMNVEV (reference sequence). CDR3: CASSLQGLEGSHNEQFF. CDR3 nucleotides: TGTGCCAGCAGTTTACAAGGGCTGGAGGGGTCCCACAATGAGCAGTTCTTC.

The J gene is TRBJ1-2, the V gene TRBV4-3; 7 bases fit TRBD1. The ends lost 3 bases at V and 2 bases at J; junction bases unmatched: 9. Germline V CDR1 and CDR2: LGHNA, YSLEER. The CDR3 consists of 16 residues. CDR3 region: CASSHTSRDSNYGYTF. CDR3 bases: TGCGCCAGCAGCCATACCAGCCGGGACAGCAACTATGGCTACACCTTC.

The chain carries TRBV30 and TRBJ2-3; perhaps TRBD1 as D (5 bases). The V and J ends lost 0 bases and 2 bases respectively, with 30 bases between them. CDR3 size: 21 residues. Germline CDR1 and CDR2: GTSNPN and SVGIG (reference sequence). CDR3 bases: TGTGCCTGGAGTGTTGAGTATCTTCTCCAGGGCAACGGACGGACCACAGATACGCAGTATTTT. Translating it yields CAWSVEYLLQGNGRTTDTQYF.

This clone was detected many times. The chain couples TRBV12-3 or TRBV12-4 to TRBJ1-2; D is perhaps TRBD1 (5 bases). CDR3 length: 13 residues. The V and J ends lost 4 bases and 4 bases respectively, with 10 bases between them. The CDR3 here is CASSWGGLYGYTF. CDR3 nucleotides: TGTGCCAGCAGTTGGGGGGGTCTCTATGGCTACACCTTC.

The V call is TRBV2, the J call TRBJ1-1; D possibly corresponds to TRBD1 (5 bases). Germline lookup yields CDR1 SNHLY and CDR2 FYNNEI. V was trimmed by 4 bases and J by 5 bases, leaving 14 bases between them. CDR3 length: 14 amino acids. DNA of the CDR3: TGTGCCAGCAGTGTTGAGGGGAGGATGACTGAAGCTTTCTTT. Translated: CASSVEGRMTEAFF. Filled out from reference TRBV2 and TRBJ1-1, the complete variable domain reads EPEVTQTPSHQVTQMGQEVILRCVPISNHLYFYWYRQILGQKVEFLVSFYNNEISEKSEIFDDQFSVERPDGSNFTLKIRSTKLEDSAMYFCASSVEGRMTEAFFGQGTRLTVV.